This TCR beta chain was identified during a study of cytomegalovirus exposure and HLA in healthy donors. Comment on this clone: The antigen is unknown.

Notes on the study in general: Presence/absence analysis assumed near-uniform sequencing depth across donors.

The PCR made use of 60 Vbeta and 13 Jbeta primers. TCRdb's table, derived via immunoSEQ multiplex PCR, lists solely in-frame clones and lacks some. The data include some 70,000 clones; the top ten clones carry around 7.2%. The CDR3 covers 14 residues. CDR1 and CDR2 from the germline V gene are KGHSH and LQKENI. Trimming took off 1 base at V and 8 bases at J, with 14 bases between the two ends. The chain couples TRBV18 to TRBJ1-2; D is unresolved. The TCR sequence derives from a female donor in good health and CMV-seropositive. Sequencing used PBMCs. The CDR3 spells CASSPRAAPGGYTF. CDR3 nucleotide sequence: TGTGCCAGCTCACCACGCGCAGCCCCGGGGGGCTACACCTTC. The whole variable domain, remainder taken from reference TRBV18 and TRBJ1-2, is NAGVMQNPRHLVRRRGQEARLRCSPMKGHSHVYWYRQLPEEGLKFMVYLQKENIIDESGMPKERFSAEFPKEGPSILRIQQVVRGDSAAYFCASSPRAAPGGYTFGSGTRLTVV.